This T cell receptor (beta chain) originates from a study of cytomegalovirus exposure and HLA in healthy donors. Amplification used 60 Vbeta primers and 13 Jbeta primers. Sequencing was performed with immunoSEQ multiplex PCR; in TCRdb, only in-frame clones are kept and a portion is missing. Here the sample spans tens of thousands of clones, over 65% being singletons. Notes on this clone: Its cognate antigen is unknown.

V lost 5 bases to trimming and J lost 6 bases, with 15 bases between them. Germline loops: CDR1 SGHTA, CDR2 FQGNSA. The CDR3 extends over 14 amino acids. Study-wide results and caveats: TRBV6-2, TRBV6-3 and some other V segments were unresolvable in 87-base-pair reads. CMV serostatus alone was available as immune exposure information. When analyzed later, a missense DCLRE1C variant was found to be linked to TCR beta V- and J-gene trimming. Further analysis was carried out later, and it showed several of the most significant clusters appearing linked to common viral pathogens.

Sequencing was done on a sample of PBMCs. The genes are TRBV7-2 and TRBJ2-3, with D maybe TRBD2 (5 bases). This receptor was taken from a man aged 35 to 55 in good health and CMV-seronegative. The CDR3 DNA is TGTGCCAGCAGCGGGGAAGGACTCGGCGATACGCAGTATTTT. It codes for CASSGEGLGDTQYF.